This T cell receptor beta chain was obtained from a study of T cells in tuberculosis. Between the trimmed V and J ends, which lost 4 bases and 6 bases, there was a span of 9 bases. CDR1 is SGHKS, CDR2 YYEKEE, per germline (reference sequence). The CDR3 sequence is 12 residues long. This sample's time point: new active TB diagnosis, blood taken before or within 7 days of starting treatment. Assay: immunoSEQ multiplex PCR; the TCRdb copy retains only in-frame clones and omits some. The table records around 33,000 clones, about 91% of them present only once. The sequence derives from an adult with tuberculosis. Some clones in this sample may be carry-over from other donors' samples. The specimen was PBMCs, collected at tuberculosis diagnosis. The chain is built from TRBV5-5 and TRBJ2-3; D gene ambiguous. Here the CDR3 DNA reads TGTGCCAGCAGCCTTATCGGGGATACGCAGTATTTT. This encodes CASSLIGDTQYF.